These 6 T cell receptor beta chains came from one sample sequenced in a study of cytomegalovirus exposure and HLA in healthy donors (dated by TCRdb to 2016 to 2017). Library preparation was by the immunoSEQ multiplex PCR assay. For the multiplex PCR, a mixture combining 60 forward primers for TCR Vbeta segments and 13 reverse primers for TCR Jbeta segments was used. Not all clones reach the TCRdb copy of this immuneACCESS table, which keeps in-frame sequences only. Checked studies attribute under half of the gap to unresolved V genes and leave the rest unexplained. For this sample the table gives roughly 150,000 clones, of which about 81% were detected only once. About 6.4% of the sample goes to the ten largest clones. The sample consisted of PBMCs. These receptors all stem from a man aged 25-40 years in good health and CMV-seronegative.

The chain carries TRBV5-6 and TRBJ1-2; TRBD1 matches 7 bases. Germline values: CDR1 SGHDT, CDR2 YYEEEE. The ends lost 4 bases at V and 8 bases at J; junction bases unmatched: 11. CDR3 length: 14 amino acids. As DNA, the CDR3 is TGTGCCAGCAGCCGGGACAGCCTCTCGGGGGGCTACACCTTC. Translated: CASSRDSLSGGYTF.

The chain is built from TRBV4-1 and TRBJ2-7; D is ambiguous. V shed 0 bases and J shed 1 base, with 4 bases lying between them. There are 13 residues in the CDR3. CDR1 is MGHRA and CDR2 is YSYEKL in the germline V gene. CDR3 loop: CASSQDRSYEQYF. Here the CDR3 DNA reads TGCGCCAGCAGCCAAGATCGTTCCTACGAGCAGTACTTC.

This clone occurred once. The chain has TRBV7-2 and TRBJ2-5, with TRBD2 matching over 13 bases. The CDR3 loop spans 16 amino acids. V lost 5 bases, J lost 2 bases, and 5 bases stayed unmatched. Per the germline V gene, CDR1 is SGHTA and CDR2 is FQGNSA. The CDR3 DNA sequence: TGTGCCAGCAGCGCCGCGACTAGCGGGAGGCAAGAGACCCAGTACTTC. Its translation: CASSAATSGRQETQYF.

The gene calls are TRBV14 and TRBJ1-4, with 10 bases fitting TRBD1. CDR1 is SGHDN, CDR2 FVKESK, per germline. This CDR3 is 15 amino acids long. V shed 4 bases and J 7 bases; nucleotides not matched to a gene: 6. CDR3 protein: CASSLMGQGSEKLFF. The DNA for the CDR3 is TGTGCCAGCAGCCTAATGGGACAGGGGTCTGAAAAACTGTTTTTT. Supplemented by reference TRBV14 and TRBJ1-4, the full variable domain reads EAGVTQFPSHSVIEKGQTVTLRCDPISGHDNLYWYRRVMGKEIKFLLHFVKESKQDESGMPNNRFLAERTGGTYSTLKVQPAELEDSGVYFCASSLMGQGSEKLFFGSGTQLSVL.

Only a few counts were recorded for this clone. CDR3 protein: CASSSGPSRNEQYF. In DNA form, the CDR3 reads TGTGCCAGTAGTAGTGGGCCTTCTCGGAACGAGCAGTACTTC. The chain joins TRBV19 to TRBJ2-7; no clear D gene. This CDR3 comprises 14 residues. Between the trimmed V and J ends, which lost 4 bases and 5 bases, there was a span of 15 bases. Germline CDR1 LNHDA, CDR2 SQIVND (reference sequence).

The chain couples TRBV25-1 to TRBJ2-6, with D maybe TRBD1 (6 bases). V shed 2 bases and J shed 2 bases, with 13 bases lying between them. The CDR3 loop spans 17 amino acids. Germline V gene lookup returns CDR1 MGHDK and CDR2 SYGVNS. Written as DNA, the CDR3 is TGTGCCAGCAGTGAAGGGCAGGGGAGAACTGGGGCCAACGTCCTGACTTTC. Its protein is CASSEGQGRTGANVLTF.